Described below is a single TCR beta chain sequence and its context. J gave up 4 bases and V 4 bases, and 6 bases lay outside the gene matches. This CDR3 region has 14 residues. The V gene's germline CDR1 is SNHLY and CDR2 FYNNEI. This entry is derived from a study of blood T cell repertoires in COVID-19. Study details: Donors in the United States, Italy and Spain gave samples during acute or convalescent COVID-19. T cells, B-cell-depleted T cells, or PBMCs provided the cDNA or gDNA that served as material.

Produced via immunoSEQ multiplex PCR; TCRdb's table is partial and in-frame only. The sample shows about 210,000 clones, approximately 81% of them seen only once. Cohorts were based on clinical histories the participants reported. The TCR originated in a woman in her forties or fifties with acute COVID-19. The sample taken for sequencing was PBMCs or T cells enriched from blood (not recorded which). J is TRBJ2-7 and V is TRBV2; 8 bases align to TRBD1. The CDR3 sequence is CASSVSTGGYEQYF. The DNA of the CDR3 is TGTGCCAGCAGTGTTAGTACAGGGGGGTACGAGCAGTACTTC. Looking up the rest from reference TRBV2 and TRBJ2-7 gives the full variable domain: EPEVTQTPSHQVTQMGQEVILRCVPISNHLYFYWYRQILGQKVEFLVSFYNNEISEKSEIFDDQFSVERPDGSNFTLKIRSTKLEDSAMYFCASSVSTGGYEQYFGPGTRLTVT.